This T cell receptor (beta chain) was documented in a study of identical twins. V was clipped by 2 bases and J by 5 bases, with 6 bases between them. This CDR3 comprises 12 residues. This clonotype was counted ten times or more. Its specificity is not known. A template switching step contributed a universal primer site, while unique molecular identifiers were present in the cDNA. One entry per CDR3 protein, called by TCRdb with MiXCR from the 5' RACE reads. The table lists 400,000 to 500,000 distinct CDR3 sequences, about 18% of them singletons. Whole-study results and caveats: Twin sharing of out-of-frame TCR alpha was underestimated by models in monozygotic pairs. Zero-insertion analyses were open to partial confounding by invariant MAIT and iNKT cells. Excess sharing between twins was weaker in beta out-of-frame sequences.

The sequenced sample was naive T cells sorted from blood. This rearrangement joins TRBV12-3 or TRBV12-4 to TRBJ1-2; D remains unclear. The sequence was obtained from a man aged 50-59 years in good health. DNA for the CDR3: TGTGCCAGCAGTTTAAACACTTATGGCTACACCTTC. It yields the protein CASSLNTYGYTF.